The 24 T cell receptor beta chains reported below all come from one sample, sequenced in a study of T cell responses to AZD1222 COVID-19 vaccine. Sequencing used immunoSEQ multiplex PCR; TCRdb keeps in-frame clones, though not all of them. The sample contains about 150,000 clones, about 90% of which appear only once. Material: peripheral blood, obtained on day 0 of MenACWY control vaccination. Receptor source: an adult in good health.

This clone was recorded a few times. The chain uses TRBV29-1 and TRBJ1-2; no firm D call. The CDR3 is made up of 15 amino acids. Germline V gene lookup returns CDR1 SQVTM and CDR2 ANQGSEA. V shed 6 bases and J shed 2 bases, with 19 bases lying between them. Here the CDR3 DNA reads TGCAGCGTCTCGAAGGGCCAATCCAAAAACTATGGCTACACCTTC. Encoded protein: CSVSKGQSKNYGYTF. The complete variable domain, with remaining parts taken from reference TRBV29-1 and TRBJ1-2, reads SAVISQKPSRDICQRGTSLTIQCQVDSQVTMMFWYRQQPGQSLTLIATANQGSEATYESGFVIDKFPISRPNLTFSTLTVSNMSPEDSSIYLCSVSKGQSKNYGYTFGSGTRLTVV.

V is TRBV10-3 and J is TRBJ1-1; 7 nucleotides agree with TRBD1. The CDR3 extends over 16 amino acids. With 10 bases clipped from V and 0 bases from J, the junction kept 14 bases outside the gene matches. Germline V CDR1 and CDR2: ENHRY, SYGVKD. The CDR3 DNA reads as TGTGCCACGGAGAGGAAGAGGGGGCTGTTGAACACTGAAGCTTTCTTT. Its protein product is CATERKRGLLNTEAFF.

CDR3 sequence: CASSAPGDQPQHF. The CDR3 coding sequence is TGTGCCAGCAGTGCCCCCGGCGATCAGCCCCAGCATTTT. The V and J genes are TRBV28 and TRBJ1-5; D remains ambiguous. The V gene lost 5 bases and the J gene lost 5 bases, with 10 bases spanning the gap. Germline-derived CDR1 and CDR2 are MDHEN and SYDVKM. This CDR3 contains 13 residues. The full variable domain, completed using reference TRBV28 and TRBJ1-5, is DVKVTQSSRYLVKRTGEKVFLECVQDMDHENMFWYRQDPGLGLRLIYFSYDVKMKEKGDIPEGYSVSREKKERFSLILESASTNQTSMYLCASSAPGDQPQHFGDGTRLSIL.

The chain couples TRBV5-1 to TRBJ1-1; D may be TRBD1 (6 bases). Trimming stripped 3 bases from V and 5 bases from J, with 17 bases between. This CDR3 spans 15 amino acids. The germline V gene has CDR1 SGHRS and CDR2 YFSETQ. CDR3 sequence (DNA): TGCGCCAGCAGCTCGAAACAGGGTTTTGGTACTGAAGCTTTCTTT. Amino acids: CASSSKQGFGTEAFF.

CDR3 residues: CSARTSGDGLSSYNEQFF. For the CDR3, the DNA is TGCAGCGCTAGGACTAGCGGGGACGGTCTAAGCTCCTACAATGAGCAGTTCTTC. The chain has TRBV29-1 and TRBJ2-1; 12 bases map to TRBD2. CDR1 is SQVTM, CDR2 ANQGSEA, per germline. V gave up 7 bases and J gave up 0 bases; unmatched junction bases: 13. The CDR3 is 18 amino acids.

About this clone itself: This CDR3 is missing its conserved last phenylalanine or tryptophan, likely due to a read error. The DNA is left out, because the CDR3 cannot be placed on it with certainty; the CDR3 is given as TCRdb lists it. The chain joins TRBV21-1 to TRBJ1-1. TRBV21-1 corresponds to a pseudogene. The CDR3 is 12 residues long, ends included. Here the CDR3 reads CASSKVFIAGMA.

CDR3 sequence (DNA): TGTGCCAGTAGTATAACCCAACCCGCCCTGCTCTATGGCTACACCTTC. Translating it yields CASSITQPALLYGYTF. The chain joins TRBV19 to TRBJ1-2; D call uncertain. From germline, CDR1 is LNHDA and CDR2 SQIVND (reference sequence). Deletions cut 2 bases from V and 4 bases from J, with 17 bases between. The length of the CDR3 is 16 residues.

The chain links TRBV5-6 to TRBJ1-5; D not certain. The V end was cut by 4 bases, the J end by 4 bases, with 15 bases between. Per the germline V gene, CDR1 is SGHDT and CDR2 is YYEEEE. The CDR3 has 15 amino acids. Here the CDR3 reads CASSTGPSSNQPQHF. The CDR3 coding sequence is TGTGCCAGCAGCACCGGGCCCAGCTCGAATCAGCCCCAGCATTTT.

The CDR3 DNA reads TGTGCCAGCAGTTACGGTACACAGGGGAAGCTGTTTTTT. Translating gives CASSYGTQGKLFF. The chain recombines TRBV6-5 with TRBJ2-2; 7 bases are a match to TRBD1. The CDR3 has 13 amino acids. CDR1 is MNHEY, CDR2 SVGAGI, per germline. J lost 12 bases, V lost 2 bases, and 6 bases had no gene match.

This clone was recorded a few times. V and J are TRBV11-2 and TRBJ2-7, with 10 bases aligning to TRBD1. J was trimmed by 4 bases and V by 5 bases; bases with no gene match: 8. This CDR3 region has 15 residues. In germline, CDR1 is SGHAT, CDR2 FQNNGV. CDR3 DNA sequence: TGTGCCAGCAGCCGACTGGACAGGGGGATGTACGAGCAGTACTTC. This translates into CASSRLDRGMYEQYF. Based on the CDR3 plus reference TRBV11-2 and TRBJ2-7, the full variable domain is EAGVAQSPRYKIIEKRQSVAFWCNPISGHATLYWYQQILGQGPKLLIQFQNNGVVDDSQLPKDRFSAERLKGVDSTLKIQPAKLEDSAVYLCASSRLDRGMYEQYFGPGTRLTVT.

This CDR3 is CASSLGGGGGVNKQYV. The CDR3 DNA follows: TGTGCCAGCAGTTTAGGGGGTGGAGGGGGCGTAAACAAGCAGTACGTC. The rearrangement links TRBV28 to TRBJ2-7, with a weak D call TRBD1 (7 bases). Germline CDR1 is MDHEN and CDR2 is SYDVKM. V was shortened by 2 bases and J by 8 bases, with 22 bases between the two germline ends. The CDR3 consists of 16 residues.

V is TRBV4-1 and J is TRBJ2-1, with D unclear. CDR1 MGHRA and CDR2 YSYEKL come from the germline V gene. V lost 0 bases and J lost 7, with 4 bases in between. This CDR3 contains 12 residues. CDR3 residues: CASSQEWNEQFF. CDR3 sequence (DNA): TGCGCCAGCAGCCAAGAATGGAATGAGCAGTTCTTC.

The chain recombines TRBV3-1 (or the pseudogene TRBV3-2) with TRBJ1-6; TRBD1 might be the D (6 bases). The V end lost 5 bases, the J end lost 13 bases, and 21 bases lay between the germline ends. This CDR3 is built from 15 residues. CDR1 and CDR2 (germline): LGHDT, YNNKEL (reference sequence). The CDR3 nucleotides are TGTGCCAGCAGCTTAGGAGGTTCAGGGGCGCCTCCCCTCCACTTT. This encodes CASSLGGSGAPPLHF.

The chain recombines TRBV7-9 with TRBJ2-7; 9 bases line up with TRBD2. The CDR3 is made up of 15 amino acids. Germline CDR1 and CDR2: SEHNR and FQNEAQ (reference sequence). J was trimmed by 0 bases and V by 5 bases; bases with no gene match: 5. CDR3 region: CASSVTSGYSYEQYF. The CDR3 DNA follows: TGTGCCAGCAGCGTGACTAGCGGATACTCCTACGAGCAGTACTTC.

The chain combines TRBV5-1 with TRBJ1-6; D is ambiguous. This CDR3 comprises 20 residues. Germline CDR1 is SGHRS and CDR2 is YFSETQ. Trimming left V 0 bases short and J 0 bases short, with 19 bases between. Written as DNA, the CDR3 is TGCGCCAGCAGCTTGGTAGAGATTGGTAAGGGCAGCTCCTATAATTCACCCCTCCACTTT. Translating it yields CASSLVEIGKGSSYNSPLHF.

CDR3: CATSEWDTEETQYF. The CDR3 nucleotides are TGTGCCACCAGTGAGTGGGATACCGAAGAGACCCAGTACTTC. The V gene is TRBV24-1, the J gene TRBJ2-5; unclear D gene. The germline V gene has CDR1 KGHDR and CDR2 SFDVKD. Trimming shortened V by 4 bases and J by 3 bases, and 11 bases separated the two germline ends. The CDR3 covers 14 residues.

This clone was observed a few times. V usage is TRBV11-2 and J usage is TRBJ2-2; perhaps TRBD2 as D (6 bases). The ends were cut back, 6 bases at V and 5 bases at J, with 25 bases in the middle. CDR1 is SGHAT, CDR2 FQNNGV, per germline. The CDR3 loop spans 18 amino acids. CDR3 in DNA: TGTGCCAGCAGTCCCATTGGCAGACGACTAGGATGGACCGGGGAGCTGTTTTTT. This gives the protein CASSPIGRRLGWTGELFF.

The V gene is TRBV11-3, the J gene TRBJ2-7; D remains unclear. The CDR3 is 13 residues long. V dropped 6 bases and J dropped 7 bases, with 16 bases sitting between them. Germline V gene lookup returns CDR1 SGHNT and CDR2 YENEEA. DNA for the CDR3: TGTGCCAGCAGTCAAGGACGGATCTGGGAGCAGTACTTC. This sequence encodes CASSQGRIWEQYF.

The chain employs TRBV5-1 and TRBJ1-2; 7 bases map to TRBD1. The germline CDR1 and CDR2 sequences are SGHRS and YFSETQ. The trim removed 0 bases at V and 7 bases at J, leaving 6 bases unmatched. The CDR3 is 14 amino acids. CDR3 nucleotides: TGCGCCAGCAGCTTGGTGAGGGGGCAGGGTGGCTACACCTTC. It is translated as CASSLVRGQGGYTF.

The gene calls are TRBV19 and TRBJ2-5; 13 nucleotides line up with TRBD2. In germline, CDR1 is LNHDA, CDR2 SQIVND (reference sequence). Trimming cost V 1 base and J 4 bases; bases outside gene matches: 6. The CDR3 is 17 amino acids. CDR3 DNA sequence: TGTGCCAGTAGTATAGCCCCCTGGACTAGCGGGAGAGAGACCCAGTACTTC. Translating gives CASSIAPWTSGRETQYF. Supplemented by reference TRBV19 and TRBJ2-5, the full variable domain reads DGGITQSPKYLFRKEGQNVTLSCEQNLNHDAMYWYRQDPGQGLRLIYYSQIVNDFQKGDIAEGYSVSREKKESFPLTVTSAQKNPTAFYLCASSIAPWTSGRETQYFGPGTRLLVL.

This clone was detected once. J is TRBJ2-7 and V is TRBV6-5; no clear D. CDR3 length: 11 amino acids. Germline V lookup: CDR1 MNHEY, CDR2 SVGAGI. V was pared by 8 bases and J by 2 bases, with 7 bases between. CDR3 nucleotide sequence: TGTGCCAGCGGCAGGCCCTACGAGCAGTACGTC. Its translation: CASGRPYEQYV.

The chain uses TRBV6-6 and TRBJ1-6; D is undetermined. The CDR3 is 15 amino acids. Germline CDR1 reads MNHNY; CDR2 reads SVGAGI (reference sequence). V gave up 2 bases and J gave up 10 bases, with 15 bases separating them. CDR3 coding DNA: TGTGCCAGCAGTTACAGGGCGGGAGGAGACTCACCCCTCCACTTT. It is translated as CASSYRAGGDSPLHF.

The rearrangement uses TRBV13 and TRBJ1-2; a weak D match, TRBD1 (5 bases). Germline-derived CDR1 and CDR2 are PRHDT and FYEKMQ (reference sequence). The CDR3 length is 13 residues. The germline V and J ends were trimmed by 1 base and 6 bases, with 9 bases remaining between them. The CDR3 spells CASSLVGGNGYTF. In nucleotides, the CDR3 is TGTGCCAGCAGCTTAGTTGGGGGGAATGGCTACACCTTC.

The chain employs TRBV5-4 and TRBJ1-1; 10 bases fit TRBD1. The trim removed 4 bases at V and 1 base at J, leaving 4 bases unmatched. The CDR3 has 15 residues. The germline V gene encodes CDR1 SGHNT and CDR2 YYREEE (reference sequence). The CDR3 region is CASSAGTGANTEAFF. In DNA, the CDR3 is TGTGCCAGCAGCGCCGGGACAGGGGCGAACACTGAAGCTTTCTTT.